These 13 T cell receptor beta chains came from one sample sequenced in a study of vaccination effects on CD4 cells after COVID-19. Expansion with viral peptide pools was applied to antigen-specific CD4+ T cells by the ViraFEST assay prior to sequencing. After less than 11 days in culture, the CD4+ T cells were isolated. Subjects were given two BNT162b2 or mRNA-1273 vaccine doses. Some clones are missing from TCRdb's copy, which holds only in-frame ones; the method was immunoSEQ multiplex PCR. The table records some 25,000 clones, around four fifths of them present only once. Which antigens these TCRs recognize remains unknown. The sample was CD4+ T cells from PBMCs cultured with HCoV-NL63 spike peptides, taken after COVID-19 vaccination. Source of these receptors: a human donor who received a COVID-19 vaccine.

Only a few counts were recorded for this clone. The chain uses TRBV19 and TRBJ1-4, with D uncertain. The V end lost 6 bases, the J end lost 3 bases, and 11 bases lay between the germline ends. This CDR3 comprises 14 residues. CDR1 is LNHDA and CDR2 is SQIVND in the germline V gene (reference sequence). DNA for the CDR3: TGTGCCAGTAGCTACGGAATAGCTAATGAAAAACTGTTTTTT. Its protein is CASSYGIANEKLFF.

The chain recombines TRBV7-9 with TRBJ2-1; D call uncertain. The CDR3 loop spans 17 amino acids. The germline V gene encodes CDR1 SEHNR and CDR2 FQNEAQ (reference sequence). Trimming took off 4 bases at V and 1 base at J, with 17 bases between the two ends. CDR3 sequence (DNA): TGTGCCAGCAGCTCCCCTACTCGCGAACTTTCCTACAATGAGCAGTTCTTC. Its protein product is CASSSPTRELSYNEQFF.

V is TRBV19 and J is TRBJ1-4; D ambiguous. Germline lookup yields CDR1 LNHDA and CDR2 SQIVND (reference sequence). This CDR3 is 14 amino acids long. V shed 3 bases and J shed 0 bases, with 5 bases lying between them. CDR3 sequence reads: CASSIGPTNEKLFF. The CDR3 DNA reads as TGTGCCAGTAGTATCGGTCCAACTAATGAAAAACTGTTTTTT.

This chain joins TRBV2 and TRBJ2-5; D may correspond to TRBD1 or TRBD2 (5 bases each). This CDR3 is built from 14 residues. CDR1 is SNHLY and CDR2 is FYNNEI in the germline V gene. Trimming took 6 bases from V and 6 from J, leaving 17 bases between them. The CDR3 sequence: CASSLLGEPKTQYF. For the CDR3, the DNA is TGTGCCAGCAGCCTATTGGGGGAGCCGAAGACCCAGTACTTC.

The chain joins TRBV18 to TRBJ1-1, with 9 bases matching TRBD1. Unmatched junction bases numbered 7, after V lost 4 bases and J lost 1 base. The germline gives CDR1 KGHSH, CDR2 LQKENI. This CDR3 is built from 16 residues. The CDR3 coding sequence is TGTGCCAGCTCACTTACAATGGACAGGGGGAACACTGAAGCTTTCTTT. This encodes CASSLTMDRGNTEAFF.

This sequence joins TRBV5-4 and TRBJ2-1; the D gene is possibly TRBD1 (6 bases). Germline V gene data show CDR1 as SGHNT and CDR2 as YYREEE (reference sequence). With 3 bases removed from V and 0 bases from J, the gap between germline ends came to 13 bases. The length of the CDR3 is 16 residues. This CDR3 is CASSSPGRGSYNEQFF. CDR3 sequence (DNA): TGTGCCAGCAGCTCGCCGGGCAGGGGCTCCTACAATGAGCAGTTCTTC.

This CDR3 is CASSQDPRGAYNEQFF. The CDR3 DNA is TGTGCCAGCAGCCAAGATCCGAGGGGGGCGTACAATGAGCAGTTCTTC. The chain recombines TRBV3-1 (or the pseudogene TRBV3-2) with TRBJ2-1, with D perhaps being TRBD1 or TRBD2 (6 bases each). Germline V gene sequence: CDR1 LGHDT, CDR2 YNNKEL (reference sequence). This CDR3 has 16 amino acids. V was pared by 0 bases and J by 4 bases, with 13 bases between.

This clone showed up just a few times. V gene TRBV29-1 combines with J gene TRBJ1-2, with 7 bases lining up with TRBD1. Unmatched junction bases numbered 7, after V lost 6 bases and J lost 6 bases. The CDR3 has 12 amino acids. Germline loops: CDR1 SQVTM, CDR2 ANQGSEA. CDR3 nucleotides: TGCAGCGTCTCCCGGGACAGAGATGGCTACACCTTC. This codes for CSVSRDRDGYTF.

The genes are TRBV30 and TRBJ1-1, with D possibly being TRBD1 (5 bases). Trimming removed 0 bases from V and 0 bases from J, with 11 bases in between. The CDR3 spans 15 residues. The germline V gene encodes CDR1 GTSNPN and CDR2 SVGIG (reference sequence). CDR3 residues: CAWSVRMGLNTEAFF. CDR3 in DNA: TGTGCCTGGAGTGTAAGGATGGGGCTGAACACTGAAGCTTTCTTT.

The J gene is TRBJ1-2, the V gene TRBV18; D ambiguous. Germline CDR1 reads KGHSH; CDR2 reads LQKENI. Trimming took 2 bases from V and 8 from J, leaving 15 bases between them. The CDR3 spans 14 residues. The CDR3 DNA reads as TGTGCCAGCTCACCAGTCACCCAGGTGGGAGGCTACACCTTC. Translated, it gives CASSPVTQVGGYTF.

This clone occurred once. This rearrangement joins TRBV19 to TRBJ2-1, with TRBD2 matching over 7 bases. Unmatched junction bases numbered 7, after V lost 6 bases and J lost 5 bases. There are 14 residues in the CDR3. Per germline, CDR1 LNHDA and CDR2 SQIVND (reference sequence). CDR3 residues: CASRAGEINNEQFF. CDR3 nucleotides: TGTGCCAGTAGGGCGGGAGAAATCAACAATGAGCAGTTCTTC.

V usage is TRBV25-1 and J usage is TRBJ2-1; D ambiguous. This CDR3 contains 13 residues. Germline CDR1 is MGHDK and CDR2 is SYGVNS. V lost 3 bases to trimming and J lost 9 bases, with 12 bases between them. The CDR3 coding sequence is TGTGCCAGCAGTGACAATAACCAACTTGAGCAGTTCTTC. This sequence encodes CASSDNNQLEQFF.

The chain carries TRBV3-1 (or the pseudogene TRBV3-2) and TRBJ2-3, with 13 bases aligning to TRBD2. The CDR3 sequence is 17 residues long. J gave up 0 bases and V 3 bases, and 3 bases lay outside the gene matches. Germline V CDR1 and CDR2: LGHDT, YNNKEL (reference sequence). CDR3 protein: CASSHGLAGVSTDTQYF. In DNA, the CDR3 is TGTGCCAGCAGCCACGGACTAGCGGGAGTCAGCACAGATACGCAGTATTTT.